This T cell receptor beta chain was observed in a study of PD-1 blockade in mismatch repair-deficient tumors. Whole-study context: Enrolled about 2012-2016, patients had progressing, pretreated mismatch repair-deficient cancers of more than ten types.

Repertoires were generated with immunoSEQ multiplex PCR, while TCRdb's copy carries only in-frame clones and drops some. There are 120,000 or so clones in the sample; 86% occur only once, and about 13% lies in the top ten. Trimming stripped 7 bases from V and 1 base from J, with 19 bases between. This CDR3 spans 17 amino acids. Germline CDR1 and CDR2: SGHVS and FQNEAQ. The chain is built from TRBV7-8 and TRBJ2-2; tentatively, D is TRBD2 (5 bases). The receptor was isolated from an adult with mismatch repair-deficient cancer. The sequenced sample was peripheral blood, obtained 44 weeks after starting pembrolizumab. CDR3 residues: CASTLIGRDLNTGELFF. DNA for the CDR3: TGTGCCAGCACCCTCATCGGACGGGATTTGAACACCGGGGAGCTGTTTTTT.